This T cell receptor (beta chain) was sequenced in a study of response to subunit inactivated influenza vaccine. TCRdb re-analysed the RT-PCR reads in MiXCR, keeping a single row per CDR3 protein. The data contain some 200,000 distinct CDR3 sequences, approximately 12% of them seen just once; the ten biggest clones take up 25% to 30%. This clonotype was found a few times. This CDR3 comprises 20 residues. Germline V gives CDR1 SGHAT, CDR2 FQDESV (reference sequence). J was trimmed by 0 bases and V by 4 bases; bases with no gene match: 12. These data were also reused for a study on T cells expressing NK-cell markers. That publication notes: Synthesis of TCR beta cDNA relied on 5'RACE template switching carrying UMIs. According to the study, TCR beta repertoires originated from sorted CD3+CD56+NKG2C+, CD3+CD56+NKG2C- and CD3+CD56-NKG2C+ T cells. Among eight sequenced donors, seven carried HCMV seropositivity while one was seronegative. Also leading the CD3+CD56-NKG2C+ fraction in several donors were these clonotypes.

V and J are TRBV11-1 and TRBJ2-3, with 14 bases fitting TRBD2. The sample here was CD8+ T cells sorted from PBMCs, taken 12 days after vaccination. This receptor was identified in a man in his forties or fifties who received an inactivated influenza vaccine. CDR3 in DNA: TGTGCCAGCAGCTCCGTTTTTCGGACTAGCGGGGGGCCTAGCACAGATACGCAGTATTTT. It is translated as CASSSVFRTSGGPSTDTQYF.